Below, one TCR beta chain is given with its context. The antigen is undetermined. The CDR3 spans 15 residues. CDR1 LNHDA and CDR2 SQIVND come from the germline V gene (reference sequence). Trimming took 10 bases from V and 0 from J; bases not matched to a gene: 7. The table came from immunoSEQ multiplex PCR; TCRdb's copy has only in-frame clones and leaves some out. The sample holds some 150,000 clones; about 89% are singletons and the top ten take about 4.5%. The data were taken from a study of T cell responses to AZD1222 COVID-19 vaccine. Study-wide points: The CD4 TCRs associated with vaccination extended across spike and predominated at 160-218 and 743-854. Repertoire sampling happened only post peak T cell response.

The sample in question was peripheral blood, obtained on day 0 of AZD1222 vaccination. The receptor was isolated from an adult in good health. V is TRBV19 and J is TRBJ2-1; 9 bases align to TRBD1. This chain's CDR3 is CATEQGASSYNEQFF. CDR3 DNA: TGTGCCACTGAACAGGGGGCGAGCTCCTACAATGAGCAGTTCTTC.